The 14 T cell receptor beta chains below come from one sample, sequenced in a study of T cell changes during pregnancy in multiple sclerosis. Assay: immunoSEQ multiplex PCR; the TCRdb copy retains only in-frame clones and omits some. The repertoire holds 50,000 to 60,000 clones, with roughly 90% as singletons. Sequences were derived from peripheral blood, sampled after pregnancy. The receptors come from a female donor with multiple sclerosis, enrolled in a pregnancy study.

This clone was seen just once. The CDR3 reads CAWVRAGGFGIAYNEQFF. In nucleotides, the CDR3 is TGTGCCTGGGTTCGTGCGGGGGGCTTTGGGATCGCCTACAATGAGCAGTTCTTC. This chain uses TRBV30 with TRBJ2-1; TRBD2 matches at 8 bases. Losses at the gene ends were 5 bases for V and 2 bases for J; bases not matched to a gene: 17. CDR1 GTSNPN and CDR2 SVGIG come from the germline V gene (reference sequence). This CDR3 contains 18 residues.

This chain connects TRBV5-8 to TRBJ1-3; D possibly corresponds to TRBD1 (6 bases). Germline loops: CDR1 SGHTS, CDR2 YDEGEE. The V and J ends lost 4 bases and 0 bases respectively, with 8 bases between them. This CDR3 spans 14 amino acids. CDR3 bases: TGTGCCAGCAGCCCACAGGGCTCTGGAAACACCATATATTTT. This codes for CASSPQGSGNTIYF.

V and J are TRBV2 and TRBJ2-4; the D gene is possibly TRBD2 (6 bases). The V and J ends lost 0 bases and 13 bases respectively, with 10 bases between them. Germline-derived CDR1 and CDR2 are SNHLY and FYNNEI. This CDR3 spans 12 amino acids. CDR3 in amino acids: CASSEALARQYF. DNA for the CDR3: TGTGCCAGCAGTGAAGCCCTAGCGAGACAGTACTTC. The whole variable domain, filled in from reference TRBV2 and TRBJ2-4, reads EPEVTQTPSHQVTQMGQEVILRCVPISNHLYFYWYRQILGQKVEFLVSFYNNEISEKSEIFDDQFSVERPDGSNFTLKIRSTKLEDSAMYFCASSEALARQYFGAGTRLSVL.

The chain links TRBV5-1 to TRBJ1-3, with D unresolved. Trimming took off 5 bases at V and 8 bases at J, with 20 bases between the two ends. Germline CDR1 and CDR2: SGHRS and YFSETQ. CDR3 size: 15 residues. CDR3 amino acids: CASSPTLPLGDTIYF. The CDR3 DNA follows: TGCGCCAGCAGTCCGACATTACCTTTGGGAGACACCATATATTTT.

The CDR3 sequence: CASSLVGNQPQHF. Here the CDR3 DNA reads TGTGCCAGCAGCTTAGTCGGGAATCAGCCCCAGCATTTT. This chain connects TRBV7-2 to TRBJ1-5; the D is unclear. The CDR3 loop spans 13 amino acids. V lost 1 base to trimming and J lost 4 bases, with 5 bases between them. The V gene's germline CDR1 is SGHTA and CDR2 FQGNSA.

The chain joins TRBV18 to TRBJ1-5; no clear D. CDR1 and CDR2 (germline): KGHSH, LQKENI. The CDR3 is 15 amino acids. Trimming took off 2 bases at V and 5 bases at J, with 13 bases between the two ends. The CDR3: CASSPESGRDQPQHF. CDR3 nucleotides: TGTGCCAGCTCACCAGAGAGCGGTAGGGATCAGCCCCAGCATTTT.

This clone occurred once. This chain connects TRBV18 to TRBJ2-2; TRBD1 matches at 8 bases. Trimming removed 4 bases from V and 4 bases from J; junction bases left unmatched: 11. The CDR3 has 17 amino acids. CDR1 and CDR2 (germline): KGHSH, LQKENI. The CDR3 DNA reads as TGTGCCAGCTCACGACAGCCCCACAGGGGGATCACCGGGGAGCTGTTTTTT. Amino acid sequence: CASSRQPHRGITGELFF.

The CDR3 here is CASSSPGSYEQYF. The CDR3 DNA sequence: TGCGCCAGCAGCTCCCCGGGATCTTACGAGCAGTACTTC. The chain employs TRBV5-1 and TRBJ2-7; D possibly corresponds to TRBD2 (5 bases). The CDR3 runs to 13 residues. Germline values: CDR1 SGHRS, CDR2 YFSETQ. Trimming shortened V by 3 bases and J by 4 bases, and 11 bases separated the two germline ends.

A single count supports this clone. The chain links TRBV10-3 to TRBJ2-1; D not certain. Germline CDR1 and CDR2: ENHRY and SYGVKD. The CDR3 covers 15 residues. V lost 0 bases to trimming and J lost 3 bases, with 9 bases between them. The CDR3 DNA follows: TGTGCCATCAGTGAGTCCTCCTCGGGCTACAATGAGCAGTTCTTC. It codes for CAISESSSGYNEQFF.

The chain carries TRBV19 and TRBJ1-2, with D perhaps TRBD1 (5 bases). V was pared by 1 base and J by 4 bases, with 19 bases between. The CDR3 spans 17 residues. Germline-derived CDR1 and CDR2 are LNHDA and SQIVND (reference sequence). This chain's CDR3 is CASSIGRGLGSIYGYTF. In DNA, the CDR3 is TGTGCCAGTAGTATAGGAAGGGGATTAGGTTCTATCTATGGCTACACCTTC.

The chain employs TRBV30 and TRBJ1-1; unclear D gene. CDR3 length equals 13 residues. Trimming shortened V by 4 bases and J by 1 base, and 10 bases separated the two germline ends. Germline CDR1 GTSNPN, CDR2 SVGIG (reference sequence). CDR3 nucleotide sequence: TGTGCCTGGAATAGGCAGGAGAACACTGAAGCTTTCTTT. This gives the protein CAWNRQENTEAFF.

The rearrangement uses TRBV27 and TRBJ2-3; 9 bases line up with TRBD2. The CDR3 runs to 19 residues. Germline assignment: CDR1 MNHEY and CDR2 SMNVEV (reference sequence). V lost 4 bases to trimming and J lost 3 bases; unmatched junction nucleotides: 17. Written as DNA, the CDR3 is TGTGCCAGCAGTTCCTTCCCTAGAGGGGCGGGGGGGAAAACAGATACGCAGTATTTT. Translating gives CASSSFPRGAGGKTDTQYF.

CDR3: CASSPQGPSTDTQYF. In DNA, the CDR3 is TGTGCCAGCAGCCCCCAGGGCCCTAGCACAGATACGCAGTATTTT. The chain combines TRBV7-2 with TRBJ2-3; the D gene is possibly TRBD1 (5 bases). Deletions cut 5 bases from V and 0 bases from J, with 12 bases between. The CDR3 is made up of 15 amino acids. Per the germline V gene, CDR1 is SGHTA and CDR2 is FQGNSA.

J is TRBJ1-3 and V is TRBV27; 7 bases agree with TRBD1. The CDR3 sequence is 18 residues long. The germline V gene has CDR1 MNHEY and CDR2 SMNVEV (reference sequence). The V gene end was trimmed by 2 bases and the J gene end by 4 bases; junction bases not matched to a gene: 14. CDR3 in amino acids: CASSLSYLGTEYGNTIYF. CDR3 in DNA: TGTGCCAGCAGTTTAAGCTACCTCGGGACAGAGTACGGAAACACCATATATTTT.